This T cell receptor beta chain comes out of a study of T-cell reconstitution after alpha-beta-depleted transplantation in children. Germline assignment: CDR1 SGHRS and CDR2 YFSETQ. The CDR3 loop spans 15 amino acids. The V end was cut by 1 base, the J end by 0 bases, with 7 bases between. Of note for this clonotype: Its antigen is still unknown.

The study's findings and limits: A year post-transplant, T-cell counts and diversity derived mostly from newly produced T cells.

Preparation of the TCRbeta library involved a method that used unique molecular identifiers. From the PCR reads, TCRdb called clonotypes with MiXCR, one entry per CDR3 protein. The table includes more than 200,000 distinct CDR3 sequences, around 25% detected once. Material: PBMCs, mostly from graft donor cells, obtained 360 days after TCRalphabeta/CD19-depleted stem cell transplant. The genes are TRBV5-1 and TRBJ1-4, with no clear D. This receptor was obtained from a female patient aged 2-15 years who had a stem cell transplant for congenital amegakaryocytic thrombocytopenia, so the T cells may come from the graft donor. CDR3 sequence reads: CASSLNAATNEKLFF. The CDR3, as DNA: TGCGCCAGCAGCTTGAATGCAGCAACTAATGAAAAACTGTTTTTT.